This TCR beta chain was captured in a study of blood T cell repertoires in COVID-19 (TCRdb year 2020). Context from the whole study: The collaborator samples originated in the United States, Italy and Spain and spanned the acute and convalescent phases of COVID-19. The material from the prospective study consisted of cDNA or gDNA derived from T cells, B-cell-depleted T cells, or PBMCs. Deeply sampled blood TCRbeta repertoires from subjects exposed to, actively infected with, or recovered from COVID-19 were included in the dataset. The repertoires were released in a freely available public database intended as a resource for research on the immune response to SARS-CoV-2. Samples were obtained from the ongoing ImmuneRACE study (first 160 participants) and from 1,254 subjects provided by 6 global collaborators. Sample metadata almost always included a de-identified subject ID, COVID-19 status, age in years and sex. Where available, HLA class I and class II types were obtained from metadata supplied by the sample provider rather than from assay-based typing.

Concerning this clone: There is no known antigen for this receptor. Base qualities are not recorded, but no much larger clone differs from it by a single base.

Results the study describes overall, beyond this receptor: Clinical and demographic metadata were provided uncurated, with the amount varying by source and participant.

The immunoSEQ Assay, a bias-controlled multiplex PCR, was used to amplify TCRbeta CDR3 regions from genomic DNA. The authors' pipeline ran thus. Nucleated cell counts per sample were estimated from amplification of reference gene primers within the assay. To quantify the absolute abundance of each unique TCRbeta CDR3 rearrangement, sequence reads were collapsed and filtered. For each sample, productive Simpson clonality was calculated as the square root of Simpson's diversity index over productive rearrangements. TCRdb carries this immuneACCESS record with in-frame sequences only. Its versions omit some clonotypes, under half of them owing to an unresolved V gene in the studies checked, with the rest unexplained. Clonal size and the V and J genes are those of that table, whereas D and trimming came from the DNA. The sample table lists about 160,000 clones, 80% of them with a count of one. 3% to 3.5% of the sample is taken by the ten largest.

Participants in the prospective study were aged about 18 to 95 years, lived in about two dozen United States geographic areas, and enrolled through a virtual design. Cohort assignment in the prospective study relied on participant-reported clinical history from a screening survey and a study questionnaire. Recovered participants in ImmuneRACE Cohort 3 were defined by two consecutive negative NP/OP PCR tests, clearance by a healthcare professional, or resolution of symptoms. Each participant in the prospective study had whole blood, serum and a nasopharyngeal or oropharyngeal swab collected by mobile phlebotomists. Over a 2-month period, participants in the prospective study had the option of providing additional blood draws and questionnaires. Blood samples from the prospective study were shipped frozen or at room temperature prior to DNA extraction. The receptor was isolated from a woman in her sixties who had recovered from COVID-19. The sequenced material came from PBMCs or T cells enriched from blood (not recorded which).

The CDR3 protein: CASTRGGVLDGYTF. The DNA is TGTGCCAGCACCCGTGGGGGGGTCCTCGATGGCTACACCTTC. Here the chain combines TRBV9 and TRBJ1-2, with TRBD1 as a weak D call on 5 bases. Including the terminal cysteine and phenylalanine, the CDR3 comprises 14 residues. Solely the CDR3 DNA is kept, with 42 bases framed from the first base. The germline V gene gives CDR1 as SGDLS and CDR2 as YYNGEE. Between the V and J ends, shortened by 6 bases and 6 bases respectively, the junction contains 18 bases.